The clone carrying this TCR beta chain appeared once. What it binds is unknown. This sample is drawn from a study of cytotoxic CD8 clonotypes in ibrutinib-treated CLL. Across the study: Researchers reported 11 to 12 relapsed/refractory and over 14 treatment-naive patients, 17 of them IGHV unmutated. Some 24 partial and 2 complete responses; at median roughly 6 years, about 14 remitted, around 12 progressed. Whole-study results and caveats: Clonality correlated strongly with circulating CD8+ T cells and exceeded age-matched healthy donors at baseline.

Using immunoSEQ multiplex PCR, the repertoire was profiled, and TCRdb retains in-frame clones only, with some absent. The data hold 15,000 or so clones, with approximately 81% observed a single time. The CDR3 runs 18 residues. The germline CDR1 and CDR2 sequences are SEHNR and FQNEAQ (reference sequence). The J segment lost 1 base and the V segment lost 4 bases, leaving 13 bases of the junction unmatched. The specimen comprised PBMCs, sampled before ibrutinib treatment. This TCR derives from a human donor with chronic lymphocytic leukemia. V is TRBV7-9 and J is TRBJ2-5; 9 bases are a match to TRBD2. DNA of the CDR3: TGTGCCAGCAGCTCCAGGGTTTTTCTAGCGGGGCCCCAAGAGACCCAGTACTTC. Translated, it gives CASSSRVFLAGPQETQYF.